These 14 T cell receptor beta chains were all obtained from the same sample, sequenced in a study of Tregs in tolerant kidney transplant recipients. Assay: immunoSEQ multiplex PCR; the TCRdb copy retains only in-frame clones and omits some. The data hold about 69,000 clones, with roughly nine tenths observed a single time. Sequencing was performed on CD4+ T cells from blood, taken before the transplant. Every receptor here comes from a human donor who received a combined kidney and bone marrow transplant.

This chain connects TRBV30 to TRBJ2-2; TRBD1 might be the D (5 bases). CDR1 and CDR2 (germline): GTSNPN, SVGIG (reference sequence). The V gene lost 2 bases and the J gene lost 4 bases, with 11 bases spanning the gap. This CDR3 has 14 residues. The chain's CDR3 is CAWSPMGLTGELFF. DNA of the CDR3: TGTGCCTGGAGTCCGATGGGGCTCACCGGGGAGCTGTTTTTT.

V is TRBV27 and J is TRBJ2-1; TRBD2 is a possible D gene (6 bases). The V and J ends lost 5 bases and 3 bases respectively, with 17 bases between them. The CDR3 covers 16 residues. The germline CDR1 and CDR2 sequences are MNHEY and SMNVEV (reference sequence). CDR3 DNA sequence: TGTGCCAGCAGTCTATATCTAGCGTCAGTCTACAATGAGCAGTTCTTC. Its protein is CASSLYLASVYNEQFF.

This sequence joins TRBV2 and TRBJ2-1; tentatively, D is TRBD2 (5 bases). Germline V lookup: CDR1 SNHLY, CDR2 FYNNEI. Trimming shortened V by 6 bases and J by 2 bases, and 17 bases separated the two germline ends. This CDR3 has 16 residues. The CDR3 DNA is TGTGCCAGCAGGGACGGCGACTACCCCACCTACAATGAGCAGTTCTTC. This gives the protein CASRDGDYPTYNEQFF.

CDR3 sequence: CASSPRGAAGQGPFEQYF. CDR3 sequence (DNA): TGTGCCAGCTCACCACGAGGGGCCGCGGGACAGGGGCCGTTTGAGCAGTACTTC. The chain links TRBV18 to TRBJ2-7, with 10 bases fitting TRBD1. The CDR3 is 18 residues long. V trimming: 1 base; J trimming: 7 bases; junction bases outside the gene matches: 16. Germline V gene lookup returns CDR1 KGHSH and CDR2 LQKENI.

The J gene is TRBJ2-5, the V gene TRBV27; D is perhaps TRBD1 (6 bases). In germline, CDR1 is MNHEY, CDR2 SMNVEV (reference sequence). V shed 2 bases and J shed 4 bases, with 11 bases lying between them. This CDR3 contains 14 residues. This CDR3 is CASSLQGSRETQYF. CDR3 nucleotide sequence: TGTGCCAGCAGTTTACAGGGGTCGCGAGAGACCCAGTACTTC.

The CDR3 is CASSLGQGLETQYF. DNA for the CDR3: TGTGCCAGCAGTTTAGGACAGGGGCTGGAGACCCAGTACTTC. The chain couples TRBV28 to TRBJ2-5; 9 positions agree with TRBD1. Per the germline V gene, CDR1 is MDHEN and CDR2 is SYDVKM. V shed 2 bases and J 5 bases; nucleotides not matched to a gene: 3. The CDR3 is 14 amino acids.

The CDR3 reads CASSIGTGDGNTEAFF. CDR3 DNA: TGTGCCAGTAGTATAGGGACAGGGGACGGAAACACTGAAGCTTTCTTT. The chain couples TRBV19 to TRBJ1-1; 9 bases are a match to TRBD1. V shed 1 base and J 2 bases; nucleotides not matched to a gene: 5. There are 16 residues in the CDR3. Germline CDR1 is LNHDA and CDR2 is SQIVND (reference sequence). The whole variable domain, remainder taken from reference TRBV19 and TRBJ1-1, is DGGITQSPKYLFRKEGQNVTLSCEQNLNHDAMYWYRQDPGQGLRLIYYSQIVNDFQKGDIAEGYSVSREKKESFPLTVTSAQKNPTAFYLCASSIGTGDGNTEAFFGQGTRLTVV.

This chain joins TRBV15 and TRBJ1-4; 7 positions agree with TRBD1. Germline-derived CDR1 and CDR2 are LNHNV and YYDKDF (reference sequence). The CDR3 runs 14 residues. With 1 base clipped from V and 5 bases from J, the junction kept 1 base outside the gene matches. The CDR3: CATSRGGGNEKLFF. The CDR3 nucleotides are TGTGCCACCAGCAGAGGAGGGGGCAATGAAAAACTGTTTTTT.

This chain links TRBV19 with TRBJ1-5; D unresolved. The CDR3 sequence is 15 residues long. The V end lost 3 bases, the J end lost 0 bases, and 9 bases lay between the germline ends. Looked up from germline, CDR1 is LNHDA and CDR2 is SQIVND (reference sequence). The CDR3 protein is CASSIPGFSNQPQHF. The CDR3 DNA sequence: TGTGCCAGTAGTATCCCCGGGTTTAGCAATCAGCCCCAGCATTTT.

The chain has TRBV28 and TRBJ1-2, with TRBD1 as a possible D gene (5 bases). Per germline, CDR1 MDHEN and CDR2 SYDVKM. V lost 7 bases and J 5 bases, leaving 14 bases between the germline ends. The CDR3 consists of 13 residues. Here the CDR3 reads CASTLGAEYGYTF. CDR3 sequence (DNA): TGTGCCAGCACCTTAGGGGCTGAATATGGCTACACCTTC.

CDR3 in DNA: TGTGCCAGCTCACCCCAGGGAGGAGATGGCAGCAATCAGCCCCAGCATTTT. Its protein product is CASSPQGGDGSNQPQHF. This chain uses TRBV18 with TRBJ1-5, with D possibly TRBD1 on 5 matching bases. V lost 3 bases, J lost 1 base, and 16 bases lay in between. Germline V gene sequence: CDR1 KGHSH, CDR2 LQKENI. The CDR3 runs to 17 residues.

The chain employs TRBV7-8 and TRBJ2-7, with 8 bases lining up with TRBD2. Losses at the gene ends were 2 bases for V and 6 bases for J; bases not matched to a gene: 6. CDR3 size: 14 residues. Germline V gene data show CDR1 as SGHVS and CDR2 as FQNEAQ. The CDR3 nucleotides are TGTGCCAGCAGCTTAAAGCGGGAGAAGTCCGAGCAGTACTTC. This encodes CASSLKREKSEQYF.

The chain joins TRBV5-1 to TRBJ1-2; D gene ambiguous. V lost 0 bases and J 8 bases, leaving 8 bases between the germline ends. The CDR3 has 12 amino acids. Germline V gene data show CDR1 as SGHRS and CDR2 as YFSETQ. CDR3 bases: TGCGCCAGCAGCTTGGAAGGGAGCGGCTACACCTTC. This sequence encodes CASSLEGSGYTF.

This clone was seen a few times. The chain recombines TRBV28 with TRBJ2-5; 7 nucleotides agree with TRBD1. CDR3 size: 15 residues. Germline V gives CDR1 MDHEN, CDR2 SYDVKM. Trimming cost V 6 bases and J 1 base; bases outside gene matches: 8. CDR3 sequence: CASSRRQGVQETQYF. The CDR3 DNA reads TGTGCCAGCAGCCGTAGACAGGGAGTCCAAGAGACCCAGTACTTC.